This TCR beta chain was captured by sequencing in a study of shared clonotypes between healthy human individuals. The CDR3 has 15 amino acids. Germline V CDR1 and CDR2: ENHRY, SYGVKD. V was clipped by 3 bases and J by 2 bases, with 10 bases between them. For each subset, genomic DNA was distributed in equal portions over several immunoSEQ plates. Each unsorted PBMC replicate got 300 ng genomic DNA, roughly 30,000 genomes. Per the authors' pipeline: Filtering of immunoSEQ junctional sequences could not match full-length read filtering. Sequencing was performed with immunoSEQ multiplex PCR; in TCRdb, only in-frame clones are kept and a portion is missing. The DNA was the basis for D and trimming; V, J and clone size are from that table. This sample has hundreds of thousands of clones, with around 77% found just once.

This TCR derives from a woman aged 40 to 55 in good health. Some clones in this sample may be carry-over from other donors' samples. The chain has TRBV10-3 and TRBJ2-2, with D perhaps given as TRBD1 or TRBD2 (6 bases each). The sequenced sample was PBMCs. The CDR3 spells CAISEGGFNTGELFF. Written as DNA, the CDR3 is TGTGCCATCAGTGAAGGGGGGTTCAACACCGGGGAGCTGTTTTTT.